The source of this TCR beta chain is a study of blood T cell repertoires in COVID-19. V shed 0 bases and J shed 6 bases, with 16 bases lying between them. Germline V gives CDR1 ENHRY, CDR2 SYGVKD. The CDR3 is 16 amino acids. TCRdb's copy holds only in-frame clones and misses some; the assay was immunoSEQ multiplex PCR. The data show around 58,000 clones, roughly 88% seen once. Seattle participants joined during active infection and were tracked over time. The material sequenced was peripheral blood. The chain employs TRBV10-3 and TRBJ2-3; D ambiguous. The sequence derives from an older woman with COVID-19, enrolled during active disease. The CDR3 spells CAISESAQARGDTQYF. CDR3 DNA: TGTGCCATCAGTGAGTCGGCGCAGGCTCGTGGGGATACGCAGTATTTT.